The 20 T cell receptor beta chains given below trace back to one sample, sequenced in a study of draining lymph node invasion in breast cancer. Cells sorted as CD4+ CD45RA- CD25- were taken as memory conventional CD4 T cells. TCRdb analysed the bulk RNA-seq reads with MiXCR anew, one entry per CDR3 protein. The repertoire includes a few thousand distinct CDR3 sequences, roughly 81% of them detected once, and 1.5% to 2% sits in the top ten. Material for sequencing was sorted memory CD4+ effector T cells from a lymph node. The receptors derive from a female donor with luminal breast cancer.

The chain employs TRBV4-1 and TRBJ1-5; the D gene is possibly TRBD1 (6 bases). The CDR3 length is 16 residues. V shed 0 bases and J shed 2 bases, with 11 bases lying between them. Per germline, CDR1 MGHRA and CDR2 YSYEKL. CDR3 loop: CASSQDGAGGNQPQHF. The CDR3 nucleotides are TGCGCCAGCAGCCAAGATGGGGCAGGGGGCAATCAGCCCCAGCATTTT.

The J gene is TRBJ1-5, the V gene TRBV6-1, with D hard to call. Germline lookup yields CDR1 MNHNS and CDR2 SASEGT. The CDR3 is 15 amino acids. Between the trimmed V and J ends, which lost 0 bases and 0 bases, there was a span of 6 bases. CDR3 sequence: CASSEAGNSNQPQHF. The CDR3 DNA is TGTGCCAGCAGTGAAGCGGGCAATAGCAATCAGCCCCAGCATTTT.

The chain is built from TRBV2 and TRBJ1-2; D uncertain. CDR3 length: 12 amino acids. The germline gives CDR1 SNHLY, CDR2 FYNNEI. V lost 3 bases, J lost 2 bases, and 4 bases lay in between. CDR3 DNA sequence: TGTGCCAGCAGTGAGGGGAACTATGGCTACACCTTC. Protein sequence: CASSEGNYGYTF. Combining the CDR3 with reference TRBV2 and TRBJ1-2 gives the whole variable domain EPEVTQTPSHQVTQMGQEVILRCVPISNHLYFYWYRQILGQKVEFLVSFYNNEISEKSEIFDDQFSVERPDGSNFTLKIRSTKLEDSAMYFCASSEGNYGYTFGSGTRLTVV.

The chain combines TRBV2 with TRBJ1-4; D is unresolved. The length of the CDR3 is 14 residues. Deletions cut 8 bases from V and 6 bases from J, with 16 bases between. Germline V gene data show CDR1 as SNHLY and CDR2 as FYNNEI. The CDR3 DNA is TGTGCCAGCCAGAGAACGAGGGAGGATGAAAAACTGTTTTTT. Amino acids: CASQRTREDEKLFF. The complete variable domain, with remaining parts taken from reference TRBV2 and TRBJ1-4, reads EPEVTQTPSHQVTQMGQEVILRCVPISNHLYFYWYRQILGQKVEFLVSFYNNEISEKSEIFDDQFSVERPDGSNFTLKIRSTKLEDSAMYFCASQRTREDEKLFFGSGTQLSVL.

The chain carries TRBV6-1 and TRBJ2-5, with 9 bases matching TRBD2. The germline V gene encodes CDR1 MNHNS and CDR2 SASEGT. This CDR3 is built from 15 residues. The trim removed 6 bases at V and 1 base at J, leaving 6 bases unmatched. The CDR3 here is CASSDLSGGQETQYF. CDR3 in DNA: TGTGCCAGCAGCGACCTTAGCGGGGGCCAAGAGACCCAGTACTTC.

V is TRBV3-1 and J is TRBJ2-1; TRBD2 is a possible D gene (6 bases). The CDR3 length is 13 residues. V dropped 3 bases and J dropped 10 bases, with 13 bases sitting between them. Germline CDR1 LGHDT, CDR2 YNNKEL (reference sequence). The CDR3: CASSQTVAGEQFF. The CDR3 DNA is TGTGCCAGCAGCCAGACAGTGGCGGGGGAGCAGTTCTTC.

The V and J genes are TRBV5-6 and TRBJ2-3; no reliable D call. V lost 0 bases and J lost 3, with 2 bases in between. CDR1 is SGHDT, CDR2 YYEEEE, per germline. This CDR3 has 12 residues. DNA for the CDR3: TGTGCCAGCAGCTTGGTGACAGATACGCAGTATTTT. This gives the protein CASSLVTDTQYF.

This chain links TRBV9 with TRBJ1-5; TRBD1 aligns across 10 bases. The trim removed 3 bases at V and 2 bases at J, leaving 2 bases unmatched. Germline CDR1 SGDLS, CDR2 YYNGEE. The CDR3 is 15 amino acids. The CDR3 protein is CASSDGQGGNQPQHF. The CDR3 nucleotides are TGTGCCAGCAGCGATGGACAGGGGGGCAATCAGCCCCAGCATTTT. Supplemented by reference TRBV9 and TRBJ1-5, the full variable domain reads DSGVTQTPKHLITATGQRVTLRCSPRSGDLSVYWYQQSLDQGLQFLIQYYNGEERAKGNILERFSAQQFPDLHSELNLSSLELGDSALYFCASSDGQGGNQPQHFGDGTRLSIL.

The chain employs TRBV9 and TRBJ1-2; no definite D call. V shed 2 bases and J shed 1 base, with 15 bases lying between them. The germline CDR1 and CDR2 sequences are SGDLS and YYNGEE. The CDR3 covers 16 residues. This CDR3 reads CASSVGGQKFNYGYTF. Here the CDR3 DNA reads TGTGCCAGCAGCGTGGGTGGGCAGAAATTTAACTATGGCTACACCTTC.

V usage is TRBV7-2 and J usage is TRBJ1-4; perhaps TRBD1 as D (6 bases). The CDR3 totals 14 residues. V lost 7 bases to trimming and J lost 8 bases, with 17 bases between them. Germline CDR1 and CDR2: SGHTA and FQGNSA. The CDR3 here is CASNPGTRSEKLFF. CDR3 bases: TGTGCCAGCAATCCCGGGACAAGATCCGAAAAACTGTTTTTT.

In this sample, this clonotype turned up a few times. The chain combines TRBV12-3 or TRBV12-4 with TRBJ2-7; a possible D gene is TRBD2 (6 bases). The length of the CDR3 is 12 residues. V was pared by 5 bases and J by 8 bases, with 13 bases between. Here the CDR3 reads CASSPGDGKQYF. DNA of the CDR3: TGTGCCAGCAGTCCGGGGGATGGTAAGCAGTACTTC.

The chain couples TRBV2 to TRBJ2-5, with 7 bases that match TRBD1. With 5 bases clipped from V and 5 bases from J, the junction kept 8 bases outside the gene matches. This CDR3 comprises 14 residues. Looked up from germline, CDR1 is SNHLY and CDR2 is FYNNEI. The CDR3 bases are TGTGCCAGCAGTTCTACAGGGGTGTGGGAGACCCAGTACTTC. It specifies CASSSTGVWETQYF.

This chain joins TRBV19 and TRBJ1-6; possible D gene TRBD1, 6 bases. V dropped 9 bases and J dropped 0 bases, with 12 bases sitting between them. Germline loops: CDR1 LNHDA, CDR2 SQIVND (reference sequence). The CDR3 has 15 residues. The chain's CDR3 is CASGQKSSYNSPLHF. The CDR3 DNA reads TGTGCCAGCGGACAGAAGAGCTCCTATAATTCACCCCTCCACTTT. Full variable domain (rest looked up from reference TRBV19 and TRBJ1-6): DGGITQSPKYLFRKEGQNVTLSCEQNLNHDAMYWYRQDPGQGLRLIYYSQIVNDFQKGDIAEGYSVSREKKESFPLTVTSAQKNPTAFYLCASGQKSSYNSPLHFGNGTRLTVT.

V gene TRBV6-1 combines with J gene TRBJ2-5; a possible D gene is TRBD2 (5 bases). There are 14 residues in the CDR3. The V end was cut by 5 bases, the J end by 7 bases, with 17 bases between. CDR1 MNHNS and CDR2 SASEGT come from the germline V gene. CDR3: CASSSRPSGATQYF. The CDR3 DNA sequence: TGTGCCAGCAGTAGCCGTCCGAGCGGAGCGACCCAGTACTTC.

The V gene is TRBV30, the J gene TRBJ1-1; D gene uncertain. The CDR3 totals 12 residues. Deletions cut 5 bases from V and 4 bases from J, with 11 bases between. CDR1 is GTSNPN and CDR2 is SVGIG in the germline V gene (reference sequence). DNA of the CDR3: TGTGCCTGGGATAGGGAGGCCACTGAAGCTTTCTTT. As protein: CAWDREATEAFF.

The rearrangement joins TRBV19 to TRBJ2-1; D is unclear. The V gene's germline CDR1 is LNHDA and CDR2 SQIVND (reference sequence). This CDR3 spans 11 amino acids. The V and J ends lost 8 bases and 3 bases respectively, with 5 bases between them. CDR3: CASGDYNEQFF. CDR3 DNA sequence: TGTGCCAGTGGCGACTACAATGAGCAGTTCTTC.

Here the CDR3 reads CASSLAGLTDTQYF. As DNA, the CDR3 is TGTGCCAGCAGCTTAGCGGGGTTGACAGATACGCAGTATTTT. This sequence joins TRBV7-2 and TRBJ2-3; D not resolved. Trimming left V 0 bases short and J 3 bases short, with 7 bases between. CDR1 SGHTA and CDR2 FQGNSA come from the germline V gene. The CDR3 has 14 amino acids.

This chain joins TRBV12-3 or TRBV12-4 and TRBJ1-1, with 8 nucleotides matching TRBD1. V lost 3 bases and J lost 3; bases outside the gene matches: 3. The CDR3 is 14 amino acids. CDR3 bases: TGTGCCAGCAGTTTCACAGGGGGGTACACTGAAGCTTTCTTT. This translates into CASSFTGGYTEAFF.

The chain has TRBV5-4 and TRBJ2-7; D assignment may be TRBD1 or TRBD2 (6 bases each). The V gene's germline CDR1 is SGHNT and CDR2 YYREEE (reference sequence). This CDR3 has 13 residues. V gave up 1 base and J gave up 7 bases, with 12 bases separating them. This chain's CDR3 is CASSLTGAVEQYF. The CDR3 coding sequence is TGTGCCAGCAGCTTGACGGGGGCGGTTGAGCAGTACTTC.

The V gene is TRBV20-1, the J gene TRBJ2-1; 9 bases align to TRBD1. The trim removed 1 base at V and 5 bases at J, leaving 0 bases unmatched. Germline CDR1 and CDR2: DFQATT and SNEGSKA (reference sequence). This CDR3 is built from 13 residues. The DNA for the CDR3 is TGCAGTGCTAGAGGACAGGGGGACAATGAGCAGTTCTTC. It is translated as CSARGQGDNEQFF.